This is a list of T cell receptor beta chains from one sample in a study of blood T cell repertoires in COVID-19. Assay: immunoSEQ multiplex PCR; the TCRdb copy retains only in-frame clones and omits some. This table holds 55,000 to 65,000 clones, over 75% found once. Sequencing input: peripheral blood. Receptor source: a man aged 60-69 years with active or convalescent COVID-19. Each CDR3 is given with its conserved first and last residue. Each record gives: V gene, clone size, J gene, D gene, CDR3 protein, CDR3 DNA. A D gene is named only where the DNA matches it firmly. Expanded clones get a size class; other rows say once, few or many, or leave the size out.

>TRBV5-1|NA|TRBJ2-7|NA
CASSFGRAYEQYF
TGCGCCAGCAGCTTTGGCAGGGCCTACGAGCAGTACTTC
>TRBV6-6|NA|TRBJ2-2|TRBD2
CASRVSGGNPGELFF
TGTGCCAGCAGGGTCAGCGGGGGAAACCCCGGGGAGCTGTTTTTT
>TRBV24-1|NA|TRBJ1-5|TRBD1
CATSDSARGTGRPQHF
TGTGCCACCAGTGATTCCGCCAGGGGGACTGGGAGGCCCCAGCATTTT
>TRBV3-1/TRBV3-2|once|TRBJ2-1|TRBD2
CASSPAGVAGAREQFF
TGTGCCAGCAGTCCAGCTGGGGTAGCGGGGGCCAGAGAGCAGTTCTTC
>TRBV2|NA|TRBJ2-3|NA
CASLGRQGGDTQYF
TGTGCCAGCCTGGGACGGCAGGGAGGAGATACGCAGTATTTT
>TRBV11-2|NA|TRBJ1-2|NA
CASSLGDTYYGYTF
TGTGCCAGCAGCTTAGGGGACACATACTATGGCTACACCTTC
>TRBV27|NA|TRBJ1-2|NA
CASSFRGLNYGYTF
TGTGCCAGCAGTTTCCGAGGTCTCAACTATGGCTACACCTTC
>TRBV21-1|NA|TRBJ1-5|NA
CASSSSGSPAIGNQPQHF
TGTGCCAGCAGCTCCTCCGGGAGCCCCGCCATTGGTAATCAGCCCCAGCATTTT
>TRBV11-3|NA|TRBJ1-1|NA
CASSLGPHTEAFF
TGTGCCAGCAGCTTAGGGCCTCACACTGAAGCTTTCTTT
>TRBV24-1|NA|TRBJ2-5|NA
CATSDVAQETQYF
TGTGCCACCAGTGATGTAGCCCAAGAGACCCAGTACTTC
>TRBV5-6|NA|TRBJ1-1|NA
CASSLGWAMNTEAFF
TGTGCCAGCAGCTTGGGGTGGGCCATGAACACTGAAGCTTTCTTT
>TRBV5-4|once|TRBJ2-7|TRBD2
CASTNTGGAYEQYF
TGTGCCAGCACTAACACGGGAGGCGCCTACGAGCAGTACTTC
>TRBV28|NA|TRBJ2-6|NA
CASSYRGTGANVLTF
TGTGCCAGCAGTTATAGGGGGACTGGGGCCAACGTCCTGACTTTC
>TRBV2|NA|TRBJ1-1|NA
CASSEVREAFF
TGTGCCAGCAGTGAAGTACGGGAAGCTTTCTTT
>TRBV27|NA|TRBJ1-5|TRBD1
CASSSITGGRQPQHF
TGTGCCAGCAGTTCGATCACAGGGGGCCGGCAGCCCCAGCATTTT
>TRBV29-1|NA|TRBJ1-4|TRBD1
CSVQQGRANEKLFF
TGCAGCGTCCAACAGGGGCGGGCTAATGAAAAACTGTTTTTT
>TRBV18|once|TRBJ1-2|NA
CASSPPPQQKGGYTF
TGTGCCAGCTCACCACCTCCCCAACAAAAGGGGGGCTACACCTTC
>TRBV27|NA|TRBJ2-6|NA
CVSSLVIDTSGANVLTF
TGTGTCAGCAGTTTAGTGATAGACACCTCTGGGGCCAACGTCCTGACTTTC
>TRBV3-1/TRBV3-2|few|TRBJ1-2|NA
CASSQDRWGLGGYTF
TGTGCCAGCAGCCAAGATCGGTGGGGCCTAGGCGGCTACACCTTC
>TRBV11-2|few|TRBJ2-2|NA
CASSLRGEVGGELFF
TGTGCCAGCAGCTTGAGAGGGGAGGTCGGCGGGGAGCTGTTTTTT
>TRBV11-2|NA|TRBJ2-7|TRBD1
CASSPIGALRQGAHEQYF
TGTGCCAGCAGCCCCATAGGCGCTTTAAGGCAGGGGGCCCACGAGCAGTACTTC
>TRBV11-2|NA|TRBJ2-5|TRBD1
CASSRDRGETQYF
TGTGCCAGCAGCAGGGACAGGGGCGAGACCCAGTACTTC
>TRBV24-1|once|TRBJ2-2|TRBD1
CATSATGGTGELFF
TGTGCCACCAGTGCTACAGGGGGCACCGGGGAGCTGTTTTTT
>TRBV27|NA|TRBJ2-7|TRBD2
CASSRAGGGGEQYF
TGTGCCAGCAGTCGAGCGGGGGGAGGGGGCGAGCAGTACTTC
>TRBV7-8|NA|TRBJ2-4|NA
CASSPPHTIQYF
TGTGCCAGCAGCCCCCCACACACAATTCAGTACTTC
>TRBV27|NA|TRBJ1-6|NA
CASALNGLFNSPLHF
TGTGCCAGCGCCCTTAATGGACTTTTCAATTCACCCCTCCACTTT
>TRBV11-3|NA|TRBJ2-3|TRBD1
CASSPGTDPSTDTQYF
TGTGCCAGCAGCCCTGGGACAGACCCTAGCACAGATACGCAGTATTTT
>TRBV3-1/TRBV3-2|NA|TRBJ2-6|NA
CASSEPGTPSGANVLTF
TGTGCCAGCAGCGAACCCGGGACACCCTCTGGGGCCAACGTCCTGACTTTC
>TRBV24-1|NA|TRBJ2-1|TRBD1
CATSDNRGYYNEQFF
TGTGCCACCAGTGATAACAGGGGGTACTACAATGAGCAGTTCTTC
>TRBV6-1|NA|TRBJ2-1|TRBD2
CASRGREGPHNEQFF
TGTGCCAGCAGAGGGAGGGAGGGCCCCCACAATGAGCAGTTCTTC
>TRBV30|NA|TRBJ1-4|NA
CASSTGTLTVNEKLFF
TGTGCCTCCAGCACTGGCACCTTAACAGTTAATGAAAAACTGTTTTTT
>TRBV19|once|TRBJ2-2|NA
CASTTSRQKNTGELFF
TGTGCCAGTACAACTTCGCGGCAGAAGAACACCGGGGAGCTGTTTTTT
>TRBV15|NA|TRBJ2-7|TRBD2
CATSRDLGTSGGTYEQYF
TGTGCCACCAGCAGAGATCTGGGGACTAGCGGGGGGACCTACGAGCAGTACTTC
>TRBV28|NA|TRBJ1-2|NA
CASSRDTVYGYTF
TGTGCCAGCAGCCGGGACACCGTCTATGGCTACACCTTC